The 9 T cell receptor beta chains reported below all come from one sample, sequenced in a study of shared clonotypes between healthy human individuals. Clones were read by immunoSEQ multiplex PCR, and TCRdb kept only the in-frame ones, dropping some. The repertoire includes about half a million clones, 70% to 80% of them detected once, and 10% to 15% sits in the top ten. Sequences were obtained from PBMCs. Receptor source: a middle-aged woman in good health. Some clones in this sample may be carry-over from other donors' samples.

V usage is TRBV15 and J usage is TRBJ2-1; D gene uncertain. The V gene lost 0 bases and the J gene lost 1 base, with 7 bases spanning the gap. The CDR3 is made up of 15 amino acids. Germline CDR1 is LNHNV and CDR2 is YYDKDF (reference sequence). The CDR3 region is CATSRERKSYNEQFF. The CDR3 nucleotides are TGTGCCACCAGCAGAGAGCGGAAATCCTACAATGAGCAGTTCTTC.

The CDR3, as DNA: TGTGCCAGCTTACCCCCTAGCGGGGCGAGAGGCGAGCAGTACTTC. It specifies CASLPPSGARGEQYF. This chain links TRBV18 with TRBJ2-7; TRBD2 agrees at 9 bases. The CDR3 is 15 amino acids. V shed 7 bases, J shed 6 bases, and the junction held 13 bases outside the gene matches. CDR1 is KGHSH, CDR2 LQKENI, per germline. Full variable domain (outside the CDR3, taken from reference TRBV18 and TRBJ2-7): NAGVMQNPRHLVRRRGQEARLRCSPMKGHSHVYWYRQLPEEGLKFMVYLQKENIIDESGMPKERFSAEFPKEGPSILRIQQVVRGDSAAYFCASLPPSGARGEQYFGPGTRLTVT.

This chain joins TRBV20-1 and TRBJ2-7, with D unclear. Between the trimmed V and J ends, which lost 8 bases and 4 bases, there was a span of 12 bases. The CDR3 runs 11 residues. Per the germline V gene, CDR1 is DFQATT and CDR2 is SNEGSKA (reference sequence). The CDR3: CSIKLSYEQYF. CDR3 DNA sequence: TGCAGTATAAAGTTGTCATACGAGCAGTACTTC.

The chain combines TRBV18 with TRBJ2-2; D might be TRBD1 (6 bases). The CDR3 spans 15 residues. Per germline, CDR1 KGHSH and CDR2 LQKENI. V was pared by 1 base and J by 3 bases, with 9 bases between. CDR3 DNA: TGTGCCAGCTCACCACGCACAGGGCACACCGGGGAGCTGTTTTTT. It translates to CASSPRTGHTGELFF. Supplemented by reference TRBV18 and TRBJ2-2, the full variable domain reads NAGVMQNPRHLVRRRGQEARLRCSPMKGHSHVYWYRQLPEEGLKFMVYLQKENIIDESGMPKERFSAEFPKEGPSILRIQQVVRGDSAAYFCASSPRTGHTGELFFGEGSRLTVL.

The chain has TRBV9 and TRBJ2-5; D is perhaps TRBD1 or TRBD2 (5 bases each). Trimming left V 4 bases short and J 5 bases short, with 21 bases between. This CDR3 region has 16 residues. CDR1 is SGDLS and CDR2 is YYNGEE in the germline V gene. CDR3 residues: CASSRAGGARWETQYF. CDR3 coding DNA: TGTGCCAGCAGCAGAGCTGGGGGAGCGCGGTGGGAGACCCAGTACTTC.

The rearrangement joins TRBV5-1 to TRBJ2-1; TRBD1 or TRBD2 may be the D gene (5 bases each). The V end was cut by 4 bases, the J end by 0 bases, with 14 bases between. The CDR3 consists of 16 residues. CDR1 and CDR2 (germline): SGHRS, YFSETQ. Here the CDR3 DNA reads TGCGCCAGCAGCGGGAAGGACACTAGCTCCTACAATGAGCAGTTCTTC. Protein: CASSGKDTSSYNEQFF.

The J gene is TRBJ2-1, the V gene TRBV28, with 7 positions matching TRBD2. CDR1 and CDR2 (germline): MDHEN, SYDVKM. Trimming took 3 bases from V and 5 from J; bases not matched to a gene: 7. CDR3 length equals 15 residues. The CDR3 region is CASSFNLAENNEQFF. The CDR3 DNA follows: TGTGCCAGCAGTTTTAATCTAGCGGAAAACAATGAGCAGTTCTTC.

A note on this clone: Different DNA sequences within this sample yield the same CDR3. The gene calls are TRBV7-2 and TRBJ2-7; 7 bases agree with TRBD2. The length of the CDR3 is 13 residues. Per germline, CDR1 SGHTA and CDR2 FQGNSA. Unmatched junction bases numbered 3, after V lost 2 bases and J lost 5 bases. For the CDR3, the DNA is TGTGCCAGCAGCTTAAATCGGGGGGACGAGCAGTACTTC. Translating gives CASSLNRGDEQYF.

This chain links TRBV28 with TRBJ2-7; 16 nucleotides match TRBD2. V trimming: 2 bases; J trimming: 4 bases; junction bases outside the gene matches: 8. The germline V gene encodes CDR1 MDHEN and CDR2 SYDVKM. The CDR3 totals 18 residues. CDR3 loop: CASSLAGTSGRARYEQYF. CDR3 coding DNA: TGTGCCAGCAGTTTAGCCGGGACTAGCGGGAGGGCCCGGTACGAGCAGTACTTC. Full variable domain (rest looked up from reference TRBV28 and TRBJ2-7): DVKVTQSSRYLVKRTGEKVFLECVQDMDHENMFWYRQDPGLGLRLIYFSYDVKMKEKGDIPEGYSVSREKKERFSLILESASTNQTSMYLCASSLAGTSGRARYEQYFGPGTRLTVT.